This T cell receptor beta chain was captured by sequencing in a study of OX40 agonist ivuxolimab in advanced cancers. About the study: Every 2 weeks, patients received ivuxolimab intravenously, dosed at 0.01 to 10 mg/kg. Findings and limits, study-wide: In the expanded peripheral T cells, antigen specificity was never determined. Expanded clones were, on average, more numerous among CD8+ T cells than CD4+.

CDR1 and CDR2 from the germline V gene are SGHTA and FQGTGA. Trimming took off 0 bases at V and 2 bases at J, with 2 bases between the two ends. The CDR3 sequence is 13 residues long. Method: immunoSEQ multiplex PCR; TCRdb's copy keeps in-frame clones and lacks some. The table includes 65,000 to 95,000 clones, under 95% detected once. In regard to this clone: Antigen specificity is unknown.

The sequencing here drew on CD4+ or CD8+ T cells sorted from blood, taken in a trial of the OX40 agonist ivuxolimab. This clonotype originated in an adult with an advanced solid tumor such as melanoma, head and neck, liver or kidney cancer. The V and J genes are TRBV7-3 and TRBJ2-1; the D is unclear. The chain's CDR3 is CASSLTTYNEQFF. CDR3 nucleotide sequence: TGTGCCAGCAGCTTAACAACCTACAATGAGCAGTTCTTC. The full variable domain, its missing parts supplied by reference TRBV7-3 and TRBJ2-1, is GAGVSQTPSNKVTEKGKYVELRCDPISGHTALYWYRQSLGQGPEFLIYFQGTGAADDSGLPNDRFFAVRPEGSVSTLKIQRTERGDSAVYLCASSLTTYNEQFFGPGTRLTVL.